Shown below are 15 T cell receptor beta chains from a single sample sequenced in a study of blood T cells in healthy people across ages. Together with a sample-barcoded 5' primer, a J-beta primer mix was included in a second PCR lasting about 6 to 12 cycles. TCRdb analysed the 5' RACE reads with MiXCR anew, one entry per CDR3 protein. Among about 1 million distinct CDR3 sequences listed, 20% to 25% were seen once. The same data also went into a second study, on T cells of mothers and their children.

Sequencing input: blood. The receptors come from a girl aged 2 to 10 in good health.

The chain is built from TRBV4-1 and TRBJ2-1, with a tentative D call TRBD1 (5 bases). The germline CDR1 and CDR2 sequences are MGHRA and YSYEKL. With 4 bases removed from V and 5 bases from J, the gap between germline ends came to 15 bases. This CDR3 region has 15 residues. The CDR3, as DNA: TGCGCCAGCAGCCTGGGGCTCCCTAATAACAATGAGCAGTTCTTC. Protein sequence: CASSLGLPNNNEQFF.

This rearrangement joins TRBV7-9 to TRBJ2-2; no definite D call. V was pared by 1 base and J by 3 bases, with 9 bases between. CDR3 length equals 15 residues. Germline V gene data show CDR1 as SEHNR and CDR2 as FQNEAQ (reference sequence). The CDR3 bases are TGTGCCAGCAGCTTAGTTGGGTACTACACCGGGGAGCTGTTTTTT. Encoded protein: CASSLVGYYTGELFF.

This clonotype has just a few counts. The rearrangement uses TRBV29-1 and TRBJ2-1; possibly TRBD1 or TRBD2 for D (5 bases each). Germline loops: CDR1 SQVTM, CDR2 ANQGSEA. V lost 7 bases and J 12 bases, leaving 13 bases between the germline ends. CDR3 length equals 10 residues. The CDR3 coding sequence is TGCAGCGGGTGGGACGAAATGCAGTTCTTC. It translates to CSGWDEMQFF.

The genes are TRBV5-1 and TRBJ2-5; 12 positions match TRBD1. CDR1 is SGHRS and CDR2 is YFSETQ in the germline V gene. V was clipped by 0 bases and J by 11 bases; unmatched bases: 11. The CDR3 contains 16 residues. CDR3 amino acids: CASSLGTRDRGREQYF. For the CDR3, the DNA is TGCGCCAGCAGCTTGGGAACTCGGGACAGGGGGCGGGAGCAGTACTTC.

The chain links TRBV28 to TRBJ1-6, with D hard to call. This CDR3 comprises 11 residues. V gave up 8 bases and J gave up 10 bases, with 9 bases separating them. CDR1 and CDR2 (germline): MDHEN, SYDVKM. The DNA for the CDR3 is TGTGCCAGCGAGGGAGACTCACCCCTCCACTTT. This codes for CASEGDSPLHF.

This chain links TRBV12-3 or TRBV12-4 with TRBJ1-4; TRBD1 aligns across 8 bases. With V trimmed by 2 bases and J by 10 bases, 9 bases remained unmatched. This CDR3 has 15 residues. The CDR3 loop is CASSLIPPGGGKLFF. The CDR3 DNA is TGTGCCAGCAGTTTAATTCCGCCAGGGGGCGGAAAACTGTTTTTT.

This clonotype has more than one count but fewer than ten. The J gene is TRBJ2-5, the V gene TRBV4-2, with D unclear. The CDR3 runs to 14 residues. Germline assignment: CDR1 LGHNA and CDR2 YNFKEQ. The V gene lost 0 bases and the J gene lost 9 bases, with 14 bases spanning the gap. CDR3 sequence (DNA): TGTGCCAGCAGCCAAGAAGGTTTGGTGCCGCCCCAGTACTTC. Translating it yields CASSQEGLVPPQYF.

In this sample, this clonotype turned up a few times. The rearrangement uses TRBV7-3 and TRBJ1-5; a possible D gene is TRBD1 (5 bases). The CDR3 covers 14 residues. From germline, CDR1 is SGHTA and CDR2 FQGTGA. V gave up 0 bases and J gave up 8 bases, with 11 bases separating them. CDR3 loop: CASSLTAQGKPQHF. The CDR3 coding sequence is TGTGCCAGCAGCTTAACGGCCCAGGGAAAGCCCCAGCATTTT.

In its sample, this clonotype was seen a few times. V is TRBV6-1 and J is TRBJ2-7; D could derive from TRBD1 or TRBD2 (5 bases each). Germline CDR1 is MNHNS and CDR2 is SASEGT. CDR3 size: 15 residues. Between the trimmed V and J ends, which lost 7 bases and 0 bases, there was a span of 16 bases. The CDR3 region is CASKQAWRSSYEQYF. Here the CDR3 DNA reads TGTGCCAGCAAACAGGCCTGGAGGAGCTCCTACGAGCAGTACTTC.

Written as DNA, the CDR3 is TGTGCCAGCAGTCCAGGGACTTTAGCTAGCACAGATACGCAGTATTTT. This translates into CASSPGTLASTDTQYF. The chain couples TRBV12-3 or TRBV12-4 to TRBJ2-3; a possible D gene is TRBD2 (6 bases). CDR3 size: 16 residues. Trimming removed 5 bases from V and 0 bases from J, with 15 bases in between.

This chain uses TRBV28 with TRBJ2-1; no firm D call. The J call may be in error: the DNA end matches TRBJ2-7 better. Germline CDR1 MDHEN, CDR2 SYDVKM. CDR3 size: 12 residues. For the CDR3, the DNA is TGTGCCAGCAGTCTTGGGATTCACGAGCAGTACTTC. Translating it yields CASSLGIHEQYF.

The genes are TRBV5-5 and TRBJ2-5, with D perhaps matching TRBD1 (6 bases). From germline, CDR1 is SGHKS and CDR2 YYEKEE (reference sequence). The ends were cut back, 4 bases at V and 4 bases at J, with 11 bases in the middle. This CDR3 has 13 amino acids. This CDR3 is CASSTTGPETQYF. The CDR3 DNA reads as TGTGCCAGCAGCACCACAGGGCCAGAGACCCAGTACTTC. Variable domain in full (rest from reference TRBV5-5 and TRBJ2-5): DAGVTQSPTHLIKTRGQQVTLRCSPISGHKSVSWYQQVLGQGPQFIFQYYEKEERGRGNFPDRFSARQFPNYSSELNVNALLLGDSALYLCASSTTGPETQYFGPGTRLLVL.

This clonotype has only a few counts. This chain joins TRBV7-8 and TRBJ2-5; D possibly corresponds to TRBD2 (5 bases). The V end lost 0 bases, the J end lost 5 bases, and 10 bases lay between the germline ends. The CDR3 spans 14 residues. Germline loops: CDR1 SGHVS, CDR2 FQNEAQ. CDR3 nucleotide sequence: TGTGCCAGCAGCTTAGCGGACTCGGGGGAGACCCAGTACTTC. Translation: CASSLADSGETQYF.

This clonotype was observed a few times. The J gene is TRBJ1-3, the V gene TRBV4-3; possible D gene TRBD1, 6 bases. Germline V gives CDR1 LGHNA, CDR2 YSLEER. The CDR3 sequence is 15 residues long. The germline V and J ends were trimmed by 0 bases and 6 bases, with 12 bases remaining between them. CDR3 residues: CASSQDYRVANTIYF. CDR3 nucleotides: TGCGCCAGCAGCCAAGATTACAGGGTGGCAAACACCATATATTTT.

There are a few counts of this clonotype. The genes are TRBV11-2 and TRBJ2-4; TRBD2 might be the D (6 bases). Trimming cost V 1 base and J 0 bases, with 10 bases left between them. Germline V lookup: CDR1 SGHAT, CDR2 FQNNGV. The CDR3 sequence is 16 residues long. The CDR3 is CASSLVGGIAKNIQYF. Written as DNA, the CDR3 is TGTGCCAGCAGCTTAGTCGGGGGTATAGCCAAAAACATTCAGTACTTC.